This TCR beta chain was sequenced during a study of OX40 agonist ivuxolimab in advanced cancers. This CDR3 has 15 amino acids. The V segment lost 5 bases and the J segment 4 bases; nucleotides outside the gene matches: 2. CDR1 is LNHNV, CDR2 YYDKDF, per germline (reference sequence). Repertoires were generated with immunoSEQ multiplex PCR, while TCRdb's copy carries only in-frame clones and drops some. The profile shows tens of thousands of clones, approximately 90% of them singletons. The sequences come from CD4+ or CD8+ T cells sorted from blood, collected in a trial of the OX40 agonist ivuxolimab. The receptor comes from an adult with an advanced solid tumor such as melanoma, head and neck, liver or kidney cancer. The chain couples TRBV15 to TRBJ2-7; 16 positions match TRBD2. As DNA, the CDR3 is TGTGCCACCAGCCCGGGACTAGCGGGAGGGTACGAGCAGTACTTC. Residues: CATSPGLAGGYEQYF.